The TCR beta chain described here comes from a study of control samples from healthy donors and cancer patients. Assay: immunoSEQ multiplex PCR; the TCRdb copy retains only in-frame clones and omits some. The sample has roughly 130,000 clones, less than 95% seen once. V shed 2 bases and J shed 6 bases, with 9 bases lying between them. CDR1 MNHEY and CDR2 SVGEGT come from the germline V gene. This CDR3 is 13 amino acids long. The sequence derives from a man younger than 40 in good health. The V gene is TRBV6-2 or TRBV6-3, the J gene TRBJ2-3, with D perhaps TRBD2 (5 bases). Sequencing was carried out using blood. Written as DNA, the CDR3 is TGTGCCAGCAGTTACGCGGGTCTGGATACGCAGTATTTT. Its protein product is CASSYAGLDTQYF.